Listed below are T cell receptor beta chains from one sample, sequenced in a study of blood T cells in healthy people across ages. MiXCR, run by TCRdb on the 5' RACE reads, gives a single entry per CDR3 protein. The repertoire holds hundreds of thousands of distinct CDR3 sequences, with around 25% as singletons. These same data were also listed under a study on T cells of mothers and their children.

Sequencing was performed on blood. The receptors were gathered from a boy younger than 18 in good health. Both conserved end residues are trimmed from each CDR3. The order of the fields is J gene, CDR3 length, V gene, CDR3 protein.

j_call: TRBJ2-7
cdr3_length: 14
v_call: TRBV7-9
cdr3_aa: ASSPKVGTRDYEQY

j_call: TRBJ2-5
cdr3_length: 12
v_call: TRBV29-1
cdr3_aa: SVEVGWGAETQY

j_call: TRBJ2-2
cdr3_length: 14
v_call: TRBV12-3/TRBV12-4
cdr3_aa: ASKSGDTGNTGELF

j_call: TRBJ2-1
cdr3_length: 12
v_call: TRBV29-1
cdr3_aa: SVPDGSSYNEQF

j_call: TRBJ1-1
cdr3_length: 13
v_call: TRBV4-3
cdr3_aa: ASSQYRLLNTEAF

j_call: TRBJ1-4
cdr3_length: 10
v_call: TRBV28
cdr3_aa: ASGGEIEKLF

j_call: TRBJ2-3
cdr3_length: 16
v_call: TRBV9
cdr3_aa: ASSVGRLGAVSTDTQY

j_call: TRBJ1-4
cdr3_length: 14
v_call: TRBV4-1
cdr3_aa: ASSAGQGATNEKLF

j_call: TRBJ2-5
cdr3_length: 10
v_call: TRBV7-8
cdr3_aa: ASSRNEETQY

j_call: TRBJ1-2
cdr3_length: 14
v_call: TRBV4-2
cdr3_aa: ASSQEDDGINYGYT

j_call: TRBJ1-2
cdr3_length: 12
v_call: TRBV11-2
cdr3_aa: ASSLLRGGYGYT

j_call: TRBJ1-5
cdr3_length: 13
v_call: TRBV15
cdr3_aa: ATSRYRDTNQPQH

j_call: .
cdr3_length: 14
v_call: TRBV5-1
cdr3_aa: ASSAPGGGYRDEQF

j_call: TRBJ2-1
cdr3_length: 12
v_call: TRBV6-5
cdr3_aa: ASGVAGAYNEQF

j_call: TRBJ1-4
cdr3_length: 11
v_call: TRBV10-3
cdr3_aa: ASRDGGNEKLF

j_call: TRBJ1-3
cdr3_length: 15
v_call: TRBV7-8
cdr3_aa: ASSPRQGANSGNTIY

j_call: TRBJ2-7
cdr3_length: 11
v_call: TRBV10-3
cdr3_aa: AIRDEQRGEQY

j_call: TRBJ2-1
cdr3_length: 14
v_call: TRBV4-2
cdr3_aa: ASSQETGGRGNEQF

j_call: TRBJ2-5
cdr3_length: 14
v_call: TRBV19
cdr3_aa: ASRTTKGHSTALEF

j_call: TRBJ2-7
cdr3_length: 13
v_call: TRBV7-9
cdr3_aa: ASSHTRTGAAEQY

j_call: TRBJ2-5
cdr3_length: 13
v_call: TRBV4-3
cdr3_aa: ASSQGAGISETRY

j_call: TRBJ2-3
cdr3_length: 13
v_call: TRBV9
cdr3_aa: ASSATGGGTDTQY

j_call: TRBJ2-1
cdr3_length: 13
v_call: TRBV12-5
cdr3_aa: ASAPSNRPYNEQF

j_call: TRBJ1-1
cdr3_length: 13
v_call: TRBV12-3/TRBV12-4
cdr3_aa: ASRTGTVMNTEAF

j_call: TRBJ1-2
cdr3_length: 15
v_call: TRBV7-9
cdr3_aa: ASSLEPGQGTNYGYT

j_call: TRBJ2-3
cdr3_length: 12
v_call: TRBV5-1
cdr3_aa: ASRTSGRGDTQY

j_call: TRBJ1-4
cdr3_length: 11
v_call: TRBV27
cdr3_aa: ASSWAGNEKLF

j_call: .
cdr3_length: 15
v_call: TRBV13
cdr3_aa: ASSLGLTSGLSGEQF

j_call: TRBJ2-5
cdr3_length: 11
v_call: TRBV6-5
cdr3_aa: ASSPPVSETQY

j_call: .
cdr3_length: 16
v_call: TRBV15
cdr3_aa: ATSRHLSSSGRDYEQY

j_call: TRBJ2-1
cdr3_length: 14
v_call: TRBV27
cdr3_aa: ASTPGNPGYANEQF

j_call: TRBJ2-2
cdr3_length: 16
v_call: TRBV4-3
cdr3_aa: ASSQGTSGGLNTGELF

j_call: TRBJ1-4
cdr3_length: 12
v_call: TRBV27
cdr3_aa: ASSLAGEGEKLF

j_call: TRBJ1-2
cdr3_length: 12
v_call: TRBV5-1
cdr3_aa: ASSLGWTVDGYT

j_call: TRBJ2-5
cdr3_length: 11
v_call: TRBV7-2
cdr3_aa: ASSPPPSATQY

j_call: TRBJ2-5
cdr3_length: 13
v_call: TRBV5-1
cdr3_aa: ASSLEGVPQETQY

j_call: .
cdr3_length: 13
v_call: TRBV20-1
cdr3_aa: SARDRRDPAYEQY

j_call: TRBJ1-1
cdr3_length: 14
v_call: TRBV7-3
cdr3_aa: ASSLDGYSMNTEAF

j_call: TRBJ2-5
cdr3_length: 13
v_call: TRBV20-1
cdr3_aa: SARDPGGSQETQY

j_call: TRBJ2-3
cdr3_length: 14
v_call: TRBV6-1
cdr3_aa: ASSKPSGRATDTQY

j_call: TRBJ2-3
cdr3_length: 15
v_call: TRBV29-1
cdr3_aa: SVHPTVRRYPTDTQY

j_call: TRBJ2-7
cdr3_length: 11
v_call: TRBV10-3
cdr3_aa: AISKGADGEQY

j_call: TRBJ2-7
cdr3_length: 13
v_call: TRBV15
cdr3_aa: ATSIGGGLNYEQY

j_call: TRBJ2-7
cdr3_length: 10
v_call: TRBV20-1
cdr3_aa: SARTGLYEQY

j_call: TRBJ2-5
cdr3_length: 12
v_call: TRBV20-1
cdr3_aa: SAKISAGVETQY